The 18 T cell receptor beta chains listed next were all sequenced from one sample in a study of CD8+CD57+ T cells in acquired aplastic anemia. CD8+CD57+ cell expansion, shown by flow cytometry, had occurred in the patients selected for sequencing. The template for TCR beta VDJ and CDR3 sequence profiling was genomic DNA. TCRdb re-called the reads with MiXCR, one entry per CDR3 protein. The table includes under 200,000 distinct CDR3 sequences, roughly 50% detected once. The sequenced sample consisted of sorted CD4+, CD8+, or CD8+CD57+ T cells (not recorded which) from PBMCs. Every receptor here comes from a human donor with aplastic anemia.

In its sample, this clonotype was seen many times. The chain has TRBV14 and TRBJ2-1, with a weak D call TRBD2 (6 bases). Between the trimmed V and J ends, which lost 6 bases and 4 bases, there was a span of 19 bases. The germline V gene has CDR1 SGHDN and CDR2 FVKESK. This CDR3 comprises 16 residues. CDR3 coding DNA: TGTGCCAGCAGGCAGGGACCAGCGGGTCGTTACAATGAGCAGTTCTTC. Amino acid sequence: CASRQGPAGRYNEQFF.

For this clonotype: A read error may be the cause here, since a much bigger clone is one base away. The chain combines TRBV11-1 with TRBJ2-7; 7 nucleotides agree with TRBD2. CDR1 is SGHAT and CDR2 is FQDESV in the germline V gene (reference sequence). CDR3 size: 15 residues. CDR3 bases: TGTACCAGCAGCCTACGATGGGGAGGGATCTACGAGCAGTACTTC. The encoded protein is CTSSLRWGGIYEQYF.

V gene TRBV20-1 combines with J gene TRBJ1-5; a possible D gene is TRBD1 (6 bases). CDR3 length: 15 amino acids. The V and J ends lost 3 bases and 3 bases respectively, with 15 bases between them. Germline V gene data show CDR1 as DFQATT and CDR2 as SNEGSKA (reference sequence). The chain's CDR3 is CSARPGAGDNQPQHF. In DNA form, the CDR3 reads TGCAGTGCTAGGCCTGGGGCAGGGGACAATCAGCCCCAGCATTTT.

This clonotype was found many times. The chain uses TRBV19 and TRBJ2-3; TRBD2 matches 7 bases. Unmatched junction bases numbered 10, after V lost 7 bases and J lost 6 bases. The length of the CDR3 is 14 residues. The germline V gene has CDR1 LNHDA and CDR2 SQIVND (reference sequence). This CDR3 is CASNLGLGWDTQYF. CDR3 nucleotides: TGTGCCAGTAACTTAGGACTAGGATGGGATACGCAGTATTTT.

Concerning this clonotype itself: A much larger clonotype is one base distant, so this may be a read error. V usage is TRBV11-2 and J usage is TRBJ2-2, with D possibly called TRBD1 or TRBD2 (6 bases each). Germline V lookup: CDR1 SGHAT, CDR2 FQNNGV. This CDR3 region has 14 residues. CDR3 DNA: TGTGCCAGCAGCTCTCGGGGGCACACCGGGGGGCTGTTTTTT. This sequence encodes CASSSRGHTGGLFF. Full variable domain (remainder filled in from reference TRBV11-2 and TRBJ2-2): EAGVAQSPRYKIIEKRQSVAFWCNPISGHATLYWYQQILGQGPKLLIQFQNNGVVDDSQLPKDRFSAERLKGVDSTLKIQPAKLEDSAVYLCASSSRGHTGGLFFGEGSRLTVL.

For this clonotype: Its ends do not fully match the called genes, so a read error is possible. The chain recombines TRBV24-1 with TRBJ2-7, with 10 bases fitting TRBD2. Germline CDR1 and CDR2: KGHDR and SFDVKD. This CDR3 region has 14 residues. The CDR3 reads CASSTSGESYEQYF. CDR3 coding DNA: TGTGCCAGCAGTACTAGCGGGGAGTCTTACGAGCAGTACTTC.

The genes are TRBV27 and TRBJ1-2; 7 bases align to TRBD1. Germline assignment: CDR1 MNHEY and CDR2 SMNVEV (reference sequence). CDR3 length: 12 amino acids. The V gene end was trimmed by 6 bases and the J gene end by 6 bases; junction bases not matched to a gene: 4. The CDR3 here is CASSGTEDGYTF. The CDR3 nucleotides read TGTGCCAGCAGCGGGACAGAAGATGGCTACACCTTC.

This clonotype was seen at least ten times. The chain employs TRBV19 and TRBJ1-5; D is unresolved. Germline V gene data show CDR1 as LNHDA and CDR2 as SQIVND (reference sequence). The CDR3 is 19 residues long. V gave up 0 bases and J gave up 0 bases, with 18 bases separating them. CDR3 sequence: CASSIDPTQLKSSNQPQHF. The CDR3 coding sequence is TGTGCCAGTAGTATAGATCCTACTCAGCTTAAGAGTAGCAATCAGCCCCAGCATTTT.

This clonotype appeared many times. The rearrangement uses TRBV6-1 and TRBJ1-1; TRBD1 might be the D (5 bases). The V gene's germline CDR1 is MNHNS and CDR2 SASEGT. V lost 6 bases, J lost 1 base, and 12 bases lay in between. This CDR3 has 14 residues. DNA of the CDR3: TGTGCCAGCAGGATGGGACGGTCGAACACTGAAGCTTTCTTT. Translated, it gives CASRMGRSNTEAFF.

This chain uses TRBV5-1 with TRBJ1-4; D not resolved. The V end lost 9 bases, the J end lost 8 bases, and 35 bases lay between the germline ends. The CDR3 is made up of 19 amino acids. Germline CDR1 SGHRS, CDR2 YFSETQ. The chain's CDR3 is CAIDRSEVLGEPMSEKLFF. The CDR3 DNA reads TGCGCCATCGACCGCAGTGAAGTTTTGGGAGAGCCAATGTCAGAAAAACTGTTTTTT.

The chain combines TRBV5-1 with TRBJ2-7, with D possibly TRBD2 on 5 matching bases. Trimming removed 2 bases from V and 5 bases from J, with 14 bases in between. CDR1 is SGHRS, CDR2 YFSETQ, per germline. The CDR3 is 14 residues long. CDR3 sequence (DNA): TGCGCCAGCAGCTTCCGCCCTACGGGAAACGAGCAGTACTTC. This gives the protein CASSFRPTGNEQYF.

The V gene is TRBV12-5, the J gene TRBJ2-2, with 8 bases aligning to TRBD2. The germline CDR1 and CDR2 sequences are LGHNT and FRNRAP. The CDR3 is 16 residues long. V lost 9 bases and J lost 4; bases outside the gene matches: 13. This CDR3 reads CASMGEREYPTGELFF. CDR3 DNA: TGTGCTAGCATGGGGGAGCGGGAGTATCCCACCGGGGAGCTGTTTTTT.

This chain links TRBV20-1 with TRBJ2-7; TRBD1 is a possible D gene (5 bases). V gave up 2 bases and J gave up 4 bases, with 18 bases separating them. Germline V gene lookup returns CDR1 DFQATT and CDR2 SNEGSKA (reference sequence). This CDR3 region has 15 residues. CDR3 nucleotide sequence: TGCAGTGCTAGATCCCACCAGGGTGCCTTATACGAGCAGTACTTC. Translated: CSARSHQGALYEQYF.

The chain combines TRBV25-1 with TRBJ2-7, with D perhaps matching TRBD1 or TRBD2 (5 bases each). The CDR3 contains 13 residues. V was trimmed by 6 bases and J by 0 bases, leaving 9 bases between them. CDR1 is MGHDK and CDR2 is SYGVNS in the germline V gene. CDR3 DNA sequence: TGTGCCAGCAGGGGACCCAACTCCTACGAGCAGTACTTC. Translated, it gives CASRGPNSYEQYF.

The CDR3 loop reads CASSHHRIANYGYTF. The CDR3 DNA follows: TGTGCCAGCAGTCACCACAGGATTGCTAACTATGGCTACACCTTC. The chain uses TRBV28 and TRBJ1-2; D might be TRBD1 (5 bases). The CDR3 spans 15 residues. Trimming left V 5 bases short and J 0 bases short, with 13 bases between. Germline-derived CDR1 and CDR2 are MDHEN and SYDVKM.

This clonotype occurred many times. The chain is built from TRBV13 and TRBJ1-6; D remains ambiguous. Per the germline V gene, CDR1 is PRHDT and CDR2 is FYEKMQ (reference sequence). This CDR3 has 16 amino acids. Deletions cut 5 bases from V and 2 bases from J, with 13 bases between. In DNA, the CDR3 is TGTGCCAGCAGCCCCTCCCGGACCACCTATAATTCACCCCTCCACTTT. It encodes CASSPSRTTYNSPLHF.

This clonotype turned up a few times. The rearrangement joins TRBV3-1 to TRBJ2-2; 9 nucleotides line up with TRBD2. The CDR3 runs 17 residues. Trimming removed 1 base from V and 4 bases from J; junction bases left unmatched: 7. Per the germline V gene, CDR1 is LGHDT and CDR2 is YNNKEL (reference sequence). This CDR3 reads CASSQGPLAGSTGELFF. The CDR3 DNA follows: TGTGCCAGCAGCCAAGGTCCCCTAGCGGGATCCACCGGGGAGCTGTTTTTT.

This clonotype occurred many times. This chain joins TRBV25-1 and TRBJ2-2; TRBD2 aligns across 7 bases. Germline trimming cut 3 bases from V and 1 base from J; bases unmatched to any gene: 14. The CDR3 length is 19 residues. CDR1 and CDR2 (germline): MGHDK, SYGVNS. Here the CDR3 DNA reads TGTGCCAGCAGTGACCCCCATACCCTAGCGGAGAAGAACACCGGGGAGCTGTTTTTT. Amino acid sequence: CASSDPHTLAEKNTGELFF.